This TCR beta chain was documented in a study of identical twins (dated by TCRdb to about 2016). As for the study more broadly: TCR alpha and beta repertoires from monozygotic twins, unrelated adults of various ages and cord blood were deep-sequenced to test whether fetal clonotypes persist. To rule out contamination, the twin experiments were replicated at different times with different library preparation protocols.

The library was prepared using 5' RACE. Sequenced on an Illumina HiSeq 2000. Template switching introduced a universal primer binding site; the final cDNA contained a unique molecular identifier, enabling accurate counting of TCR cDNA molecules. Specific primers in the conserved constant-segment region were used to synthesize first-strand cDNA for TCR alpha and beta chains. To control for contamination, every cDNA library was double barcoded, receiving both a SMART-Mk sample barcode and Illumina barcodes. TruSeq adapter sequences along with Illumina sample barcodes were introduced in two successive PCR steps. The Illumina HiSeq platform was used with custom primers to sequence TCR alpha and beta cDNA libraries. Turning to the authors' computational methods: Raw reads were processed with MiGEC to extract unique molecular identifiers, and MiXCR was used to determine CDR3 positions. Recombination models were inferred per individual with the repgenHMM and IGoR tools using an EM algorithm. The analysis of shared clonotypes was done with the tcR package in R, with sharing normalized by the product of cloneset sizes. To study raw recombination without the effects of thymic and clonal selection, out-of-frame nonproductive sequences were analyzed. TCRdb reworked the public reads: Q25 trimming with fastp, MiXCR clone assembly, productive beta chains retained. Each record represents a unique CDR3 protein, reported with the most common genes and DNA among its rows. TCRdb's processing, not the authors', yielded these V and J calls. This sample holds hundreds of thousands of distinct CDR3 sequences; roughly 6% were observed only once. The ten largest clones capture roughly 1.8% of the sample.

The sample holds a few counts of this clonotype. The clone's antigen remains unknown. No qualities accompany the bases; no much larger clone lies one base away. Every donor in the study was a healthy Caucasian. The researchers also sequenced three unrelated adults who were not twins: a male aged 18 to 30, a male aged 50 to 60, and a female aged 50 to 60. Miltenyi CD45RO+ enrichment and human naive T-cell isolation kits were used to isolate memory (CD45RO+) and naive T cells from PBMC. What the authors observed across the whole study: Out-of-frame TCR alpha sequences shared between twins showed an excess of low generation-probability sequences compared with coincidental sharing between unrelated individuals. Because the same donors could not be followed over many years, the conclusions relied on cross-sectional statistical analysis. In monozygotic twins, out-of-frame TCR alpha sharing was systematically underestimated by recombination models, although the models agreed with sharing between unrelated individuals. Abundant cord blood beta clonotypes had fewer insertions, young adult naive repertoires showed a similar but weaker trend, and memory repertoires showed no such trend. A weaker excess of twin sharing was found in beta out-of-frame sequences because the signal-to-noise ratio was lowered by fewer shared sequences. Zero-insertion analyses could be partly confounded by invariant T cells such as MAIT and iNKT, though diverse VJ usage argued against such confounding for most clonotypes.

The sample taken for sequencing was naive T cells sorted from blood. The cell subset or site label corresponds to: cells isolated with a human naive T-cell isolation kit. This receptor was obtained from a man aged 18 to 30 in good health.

The CDR3 here reads CSWTSGSDYEQYF. The base sequence is TGCAGTTGGACTAGCGGGAGCGACTACGAGCAGTACTTC. Recombination joined TRBV20-1 with TRBJ2-7; 13 central bases correspond to TRBD2. The CDR3 measures 13 amino acids from cysteine to phenylalanine. CDR3 DNA is the only sequence kept; it has 39 bases, read in frame from the first base. Taken from the germline V gene (reference sequence), the CDR1 and CDR2 loops are DFQATT and SNEGSKA. Germline trimming: 8 bases from V, 3 bases from J; junction bases outside gene matches: 4.